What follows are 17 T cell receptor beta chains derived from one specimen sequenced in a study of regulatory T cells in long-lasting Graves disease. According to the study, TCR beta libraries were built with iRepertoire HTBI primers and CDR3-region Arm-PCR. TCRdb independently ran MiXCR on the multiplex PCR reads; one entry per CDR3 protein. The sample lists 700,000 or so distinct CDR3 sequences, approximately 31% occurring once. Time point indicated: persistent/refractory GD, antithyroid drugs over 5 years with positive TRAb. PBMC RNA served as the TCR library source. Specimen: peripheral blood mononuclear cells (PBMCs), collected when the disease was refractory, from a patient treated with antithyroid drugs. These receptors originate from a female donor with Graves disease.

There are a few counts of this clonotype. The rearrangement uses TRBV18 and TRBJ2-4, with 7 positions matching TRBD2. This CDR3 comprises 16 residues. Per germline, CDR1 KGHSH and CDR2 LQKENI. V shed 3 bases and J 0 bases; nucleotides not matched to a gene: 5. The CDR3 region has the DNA TGTGCCAGCTCACCCGGGACTATGTTAGCCAAAAACATTCAGTACTTC. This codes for CASSPGTMLAKNIQYF. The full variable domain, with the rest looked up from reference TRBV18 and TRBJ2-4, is NAGVMQNPRHLVRRRGQEARLRCSPMKGHSHVYWYRQLPEEGLKFMVYLQKENIIDESGMPKERFSAEFPKEGPSILRIQQVVRGDSAAYFCASSPGTMLAKNIQYFGAGTRLSVL.

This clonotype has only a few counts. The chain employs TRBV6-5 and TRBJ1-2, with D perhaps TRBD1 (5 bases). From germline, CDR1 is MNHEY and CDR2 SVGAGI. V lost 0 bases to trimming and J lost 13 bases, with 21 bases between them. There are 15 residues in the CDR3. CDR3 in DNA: TGTGCCAGCAGTTACTCGACAGTACTAGAACGGCTCAGCACCTTC. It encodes CASSYSTVLERLSTF.

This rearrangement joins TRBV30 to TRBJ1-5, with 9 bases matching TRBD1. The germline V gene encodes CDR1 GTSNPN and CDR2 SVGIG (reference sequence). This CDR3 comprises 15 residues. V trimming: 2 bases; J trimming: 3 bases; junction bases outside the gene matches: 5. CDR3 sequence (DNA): TGTGCCTGGAGTACCGGGACAGGGTACAATCAGCCCCAGCATTTT. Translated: CAWSTGTGYNQPQHF.

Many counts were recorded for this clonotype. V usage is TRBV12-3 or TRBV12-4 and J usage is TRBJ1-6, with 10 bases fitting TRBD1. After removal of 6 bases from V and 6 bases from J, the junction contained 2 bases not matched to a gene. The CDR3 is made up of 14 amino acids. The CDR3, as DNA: TGTGCCAGCAGCGGGACAGGGGCTAATTCACCCCTCCACTTT. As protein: CASSGTGANSPLHF.

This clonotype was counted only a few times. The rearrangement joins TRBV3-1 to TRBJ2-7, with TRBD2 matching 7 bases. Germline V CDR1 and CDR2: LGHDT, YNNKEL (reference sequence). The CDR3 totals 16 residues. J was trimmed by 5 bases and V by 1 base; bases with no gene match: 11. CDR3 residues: CASSQGPGLRADEQYF. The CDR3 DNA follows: TGTGCCAGCAGCCAAGGACCGGGACTACGCGCGGACGAGCAGTACTTC.

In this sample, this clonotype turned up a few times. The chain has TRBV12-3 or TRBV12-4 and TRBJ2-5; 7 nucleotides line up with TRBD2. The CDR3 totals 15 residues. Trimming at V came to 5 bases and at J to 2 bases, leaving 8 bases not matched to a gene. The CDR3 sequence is CASSPRGRAQETQYF. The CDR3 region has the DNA TGTGCCAGCAGTCCCCGGGGGAGGGCGCAAGAGACCCAGTACTTC.

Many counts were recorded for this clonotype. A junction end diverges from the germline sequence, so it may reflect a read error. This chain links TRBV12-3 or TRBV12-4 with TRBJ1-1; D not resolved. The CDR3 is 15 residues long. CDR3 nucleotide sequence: TGCGCCAGCAGCTTGGGAGGACCGACGAACACTGAAGCTTTCTTT. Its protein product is CASSLGGPTNTEAFF.

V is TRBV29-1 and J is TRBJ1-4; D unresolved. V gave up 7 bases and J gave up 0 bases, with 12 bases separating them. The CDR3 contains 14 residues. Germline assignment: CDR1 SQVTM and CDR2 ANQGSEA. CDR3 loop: CSAAETPTNEKLFF. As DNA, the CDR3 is TGCAGCGCCGCCGAGACACCAACTAATGAAAAACTGTTTTTT.

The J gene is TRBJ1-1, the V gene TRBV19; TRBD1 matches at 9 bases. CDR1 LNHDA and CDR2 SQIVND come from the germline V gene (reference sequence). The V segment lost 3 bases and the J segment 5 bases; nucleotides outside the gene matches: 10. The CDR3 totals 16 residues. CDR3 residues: CASSMLPGQGKTEAFF. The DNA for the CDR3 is TGTGCCAGTAGTATGCTGCCGGGACAGGGAAAAACTGAAGCTTTCTTT.

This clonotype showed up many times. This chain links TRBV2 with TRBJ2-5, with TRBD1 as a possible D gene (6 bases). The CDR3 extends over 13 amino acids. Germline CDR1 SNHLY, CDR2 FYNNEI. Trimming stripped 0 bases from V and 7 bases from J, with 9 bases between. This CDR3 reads CASSEAGAGTQYF. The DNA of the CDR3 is TGTGCCAGCAGTGAAGCGGGGGCGGGGACCCAGTACTTC.

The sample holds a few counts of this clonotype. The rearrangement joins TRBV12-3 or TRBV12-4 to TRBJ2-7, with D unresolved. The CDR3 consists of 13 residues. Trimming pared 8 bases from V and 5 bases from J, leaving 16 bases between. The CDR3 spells CASGASTAHEQYF. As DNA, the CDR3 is TGTGCCAGCGGTGCTAGTACCGCCCACGAGCAGTACTTC.

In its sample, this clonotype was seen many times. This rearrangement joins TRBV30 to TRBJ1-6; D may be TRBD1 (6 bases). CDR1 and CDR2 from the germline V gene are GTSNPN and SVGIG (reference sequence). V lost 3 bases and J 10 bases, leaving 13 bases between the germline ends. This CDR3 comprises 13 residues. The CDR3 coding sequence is TGTGCCTGGAGGGACAACAGGGACTCACCCCTCCACTTT. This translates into CAWRDNRDSPLHF.

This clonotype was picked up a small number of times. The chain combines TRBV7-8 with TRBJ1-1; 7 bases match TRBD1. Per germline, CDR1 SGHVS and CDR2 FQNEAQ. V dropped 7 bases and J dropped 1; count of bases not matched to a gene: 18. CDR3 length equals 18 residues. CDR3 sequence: CASKAGGQGGLKNTEAFF. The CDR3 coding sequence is TGTGCCAGCAAGGCAGGGGGTCAGGGGGGGTTGAAGAACACTGAAGCTTTCTTT.

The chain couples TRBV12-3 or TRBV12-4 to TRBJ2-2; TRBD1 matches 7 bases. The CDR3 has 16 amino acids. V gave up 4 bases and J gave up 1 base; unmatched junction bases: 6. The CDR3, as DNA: TGTGCCAGCAGTTCCCCCCACAGGGGGAACACCGGGGAGCTGTTTTTT. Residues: CASSSPHRGNTGELFF.

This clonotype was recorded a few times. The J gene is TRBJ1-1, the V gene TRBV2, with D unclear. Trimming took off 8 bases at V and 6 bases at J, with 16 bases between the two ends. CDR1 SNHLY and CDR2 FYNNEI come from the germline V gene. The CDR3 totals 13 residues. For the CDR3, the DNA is TGTGCCAGCGGGAGAATCGACCGGGCTGAAGCTTTCTTT. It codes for CASGRIDRAEAFF.

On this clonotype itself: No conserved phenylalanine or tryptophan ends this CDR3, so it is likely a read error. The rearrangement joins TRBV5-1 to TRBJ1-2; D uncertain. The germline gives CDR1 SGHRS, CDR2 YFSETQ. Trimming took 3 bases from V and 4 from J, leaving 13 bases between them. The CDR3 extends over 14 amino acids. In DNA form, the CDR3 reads TGCGCCAGCAGCTCCGGCACTCGGCTCTATGGCTACACCCTC. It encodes CASSSGTRLYGYTL.

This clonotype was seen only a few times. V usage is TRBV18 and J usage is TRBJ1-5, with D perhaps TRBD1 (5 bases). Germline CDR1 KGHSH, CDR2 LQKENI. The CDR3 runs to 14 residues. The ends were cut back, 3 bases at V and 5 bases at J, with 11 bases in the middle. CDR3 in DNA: TGTGCCAGCTCACCGACCCGGGGCCATCAGCCCCAGCATTTT. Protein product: CASSPTRGHQPQHF.